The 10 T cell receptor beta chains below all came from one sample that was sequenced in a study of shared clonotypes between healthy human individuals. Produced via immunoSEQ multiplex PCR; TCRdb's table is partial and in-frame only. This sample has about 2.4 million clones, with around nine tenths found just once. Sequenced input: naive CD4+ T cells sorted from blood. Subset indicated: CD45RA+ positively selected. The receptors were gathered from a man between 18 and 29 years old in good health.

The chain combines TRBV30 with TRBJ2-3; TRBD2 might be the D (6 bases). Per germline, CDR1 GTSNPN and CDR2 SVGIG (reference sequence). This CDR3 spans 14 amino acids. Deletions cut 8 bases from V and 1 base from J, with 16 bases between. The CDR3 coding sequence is TGTGCCCTTGGGCGGAGGGGCCGCACAGATACGCAGTATTTT. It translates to CALGRRGRTDTQYF.

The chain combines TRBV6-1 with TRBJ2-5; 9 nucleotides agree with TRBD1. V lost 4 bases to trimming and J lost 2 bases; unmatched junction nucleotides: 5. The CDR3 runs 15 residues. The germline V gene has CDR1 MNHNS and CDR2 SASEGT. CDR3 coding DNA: TGTGCCAGCAGTGGAGACAGGGGGAGGCAAGAGACCCAGTACTTC. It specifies CASSGDRGRQETQYF.

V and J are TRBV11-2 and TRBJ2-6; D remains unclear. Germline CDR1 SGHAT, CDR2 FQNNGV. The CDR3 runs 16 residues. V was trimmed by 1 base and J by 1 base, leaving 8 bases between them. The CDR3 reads CASSLGPSSGANVLTF. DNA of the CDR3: TGTGCCAGCAGCTTAGGACCCTCGTCTGGGGCCAACGTCCTGACTTTC. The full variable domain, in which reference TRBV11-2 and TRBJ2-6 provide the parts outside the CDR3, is EAGVAQSPRYKIIEKRQSVAFWCNPISGHATLYWYQQILGQGPKLLIQFQNNGVVDDSQLPKDRFSAERLKGVDSTLKIQPAKLEDSAVYLCASSLGPSSGANVLTFGAGSRLTVL.

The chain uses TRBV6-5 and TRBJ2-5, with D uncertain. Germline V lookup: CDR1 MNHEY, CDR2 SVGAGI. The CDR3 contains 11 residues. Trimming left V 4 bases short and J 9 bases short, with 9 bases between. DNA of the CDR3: TGTGCCAGCAGTTCCACAACCGCCCAGTACTTC. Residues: CASSSTTAQYF.

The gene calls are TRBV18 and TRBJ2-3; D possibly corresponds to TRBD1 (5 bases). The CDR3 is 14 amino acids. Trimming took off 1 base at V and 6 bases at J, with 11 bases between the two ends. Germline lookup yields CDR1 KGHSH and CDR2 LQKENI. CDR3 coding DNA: TGTGCCAGCTCACCACATCAGGGTTCCGATACGCAGTATTTT. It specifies CASSPHQGSDTQYF.

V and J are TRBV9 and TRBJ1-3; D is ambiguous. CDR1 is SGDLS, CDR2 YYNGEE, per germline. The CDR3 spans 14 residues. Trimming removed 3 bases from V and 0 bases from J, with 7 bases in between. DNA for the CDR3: TGTGCCAGCAGCGAGCGGAGCTCTGGAAACACCATATATTTT. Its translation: CASSERSSGNTIYF.

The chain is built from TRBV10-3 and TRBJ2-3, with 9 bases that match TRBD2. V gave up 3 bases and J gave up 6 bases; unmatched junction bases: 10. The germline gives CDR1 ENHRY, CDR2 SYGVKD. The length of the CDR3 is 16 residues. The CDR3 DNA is TGTGCCATCAGTGATCTGGGCCTGGCGGGGGGGGATACGCAGTATTTT. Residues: CAISDLGLAGGDTQYF.

The CDR3 sequence is CASKGNGANVLTF. DNA for the CDR3: TGTGCCAGCAAAGGGAATGGGGCCAACGTCCTGACTTTC. This chain links TRBV6-5 with TRBJ2-6, with no clear D. Germline-derived CDR1 and CDR2 are MNHEY and SVGAGI. Trimming removed 7 bases from V and 3 bases from J, with 7 bases in between. The CDR3 sequence is 13 residues long.

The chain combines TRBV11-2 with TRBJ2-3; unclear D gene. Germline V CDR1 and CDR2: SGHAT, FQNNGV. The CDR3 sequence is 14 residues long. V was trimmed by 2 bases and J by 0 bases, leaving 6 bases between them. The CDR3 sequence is CASSLITSTDTQYF. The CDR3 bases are TGTGCCAGCAGCTTAATCACTAGCACAGATACGCAGTATTTT.

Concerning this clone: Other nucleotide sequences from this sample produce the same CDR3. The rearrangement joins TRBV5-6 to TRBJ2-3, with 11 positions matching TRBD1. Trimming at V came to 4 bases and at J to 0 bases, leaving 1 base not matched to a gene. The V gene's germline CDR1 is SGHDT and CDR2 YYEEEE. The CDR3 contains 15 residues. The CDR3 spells CASSRDRGSTDTQYF. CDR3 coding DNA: TGTGCCAGCAGCCGGGACAGGGGGAGCACAGATACGCAGTATTTT.